This T cell receptor beta chain emerged from a study of T-cell reconstitution after alpha-beta-depleted transplantation in children. Unique molecular identifiers were incorporated when the TCRbeta library was constructed. One entry per CDR3 protein, called by TCRdb with MiXCR from the PCR reads. The sample shows a few hundred thousand distinct CDR3 sequences, about 9.5% of them seen only once. Germline CDR1 and CDR2: SGHAT and FQNNGV. V lost 5 bases and J 5 bases, leaving 19 bases between the germline ends. The CDR3 consists of 15 residues. This clonotype was recorded at least ten times. Its antigen is undetermined. Overall study findings and caveats: Several hundred graft clones that had expanded were reportedly the source of alpha-beta T cells about two months after transplant. At day 60, the high TCRbeta diversity found in some patients originated from recipient T cells and thymic progenitors that had survived.

Specimen: PBMCs, collected before TCRalphabeta/CD19-depleted stem cell transplant. The chain couples TRBV11-2 to TRBJ2-7, with a weak D call TRBD1 (6 bases). This clonotype originated in a boy under two years old with acute myeloid leukemia, due to receive a stem cell transplant. The CDR3 DNA reads as TGTGCCAGCAGCCACAGGAGAACAGGGATCGACGAGCAGTACTTC. Protein: CASSHRRTGIDEQYF. Variable domain in full (rest from reference TRBV11-2 and TRBJ2-7): EAGVAQSPRYKIIEKRQSVAFWCNPISGHATLYWYQQILGQGPKLLIQFQNNGVVDDSQLPKDRFSAERLKGVDSTLKIQPAKLEDSAVYLCASSHRRTGIDEQYFGPGTRLTVT.